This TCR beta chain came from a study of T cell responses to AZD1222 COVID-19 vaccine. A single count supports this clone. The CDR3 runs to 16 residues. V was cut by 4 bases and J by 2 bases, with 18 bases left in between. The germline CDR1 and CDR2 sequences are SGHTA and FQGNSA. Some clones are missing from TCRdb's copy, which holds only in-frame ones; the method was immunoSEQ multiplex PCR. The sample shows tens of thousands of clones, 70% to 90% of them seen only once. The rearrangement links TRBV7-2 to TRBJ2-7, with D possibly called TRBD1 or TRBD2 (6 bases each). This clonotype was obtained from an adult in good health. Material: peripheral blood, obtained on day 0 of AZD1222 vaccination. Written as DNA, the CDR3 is TGTGCCAGCAGCTCCGCGGGAAGTAGGGGGGCCTACGAGCAGTACTTC. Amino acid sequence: CASSSAGSRGAYEQYF.